The text below deals with one TCR beta chain. Its antigen is unknown. Treatment given: roughly 18 received Ad26.COV2.S at low or high dose, single or two shots; a few received placebo; per-sample allocation not given. The samples were gathered on day 63 after the first injection of vaccine or placebo. Within Boston, the person who donated was an adult of 18-55 years. The CDR3 is 17 residues long. Per the germline V gene, CDR1 is SGHTA and CDR2 is FQGNSA. Germline trimming cut 5 bases from V and 2 bases from J; bases unmatched to any gene: 9. Clones were read by immunoSEQ multiplex PCR, and TCRdb kept only the in-frame ones, dropping some. The sample records 410,000 or so clones, about 93% being singletons. The sample belongs to a study of Ad26.COV2.S vaccination and SARS-CoV-2 variants. Study summary: Ad26.COV2.S shots went into the muscle once or twice, 56 days apart.

Points from the study as a whole: Comparability of non-spike TCR breadth was observed across vaccine and placebo recipients. Placebo recipients had lower spike-specific TCR breadth than vaccine recipients.

This TCR came from a person between 18 and 65 years old who received the Ad26.COV2.S COVID-19 vaccine or a placebo. V usage is TRBV7-2 and J usage is TRBJ2-6; 7 bases agree with TRBD2. Sequencing used peripheral blood, obtained in a trial of Ad26.COV2.S vaccine versus placebo. CDR3 in amino acids: CASSPASGTTGANVLTF. In DNA form, the CDR3 reads TGTGCCAGCAGCCCCGCTAGCGGAACCACTGGGGCCAACGTCCTGACTTTC.